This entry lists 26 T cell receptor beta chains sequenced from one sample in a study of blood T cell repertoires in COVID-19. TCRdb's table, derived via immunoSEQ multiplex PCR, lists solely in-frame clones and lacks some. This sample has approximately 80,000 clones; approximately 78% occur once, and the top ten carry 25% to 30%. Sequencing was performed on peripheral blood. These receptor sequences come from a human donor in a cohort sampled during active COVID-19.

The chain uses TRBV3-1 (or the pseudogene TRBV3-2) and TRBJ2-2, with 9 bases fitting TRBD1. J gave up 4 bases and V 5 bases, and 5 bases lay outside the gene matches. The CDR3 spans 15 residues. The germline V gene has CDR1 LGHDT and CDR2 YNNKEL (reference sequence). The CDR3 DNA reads TGTGCCAGCAGCTCGGACAGGGGATTCACCGGGGAGCTGTTTTTT. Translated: CASSSDRGFTGELFF.

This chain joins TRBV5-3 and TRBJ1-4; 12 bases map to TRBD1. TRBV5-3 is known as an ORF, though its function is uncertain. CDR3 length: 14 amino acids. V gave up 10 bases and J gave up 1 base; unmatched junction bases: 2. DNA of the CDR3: TGTGCCGGGGACAGGGGGCAAACTAATGAAAAACTGTTTTTT. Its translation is CAGDRGQTNEKLFF.

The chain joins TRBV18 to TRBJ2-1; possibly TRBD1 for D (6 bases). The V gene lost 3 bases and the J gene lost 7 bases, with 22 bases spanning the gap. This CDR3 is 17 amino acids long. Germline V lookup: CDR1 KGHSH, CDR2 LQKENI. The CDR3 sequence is CASSPLQGMPLGNEQFF. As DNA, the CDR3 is TGTGCCAGCTCACCTTTGCAGGGGATGCCTCTAGGGAATGAGCAGTTCTTC.

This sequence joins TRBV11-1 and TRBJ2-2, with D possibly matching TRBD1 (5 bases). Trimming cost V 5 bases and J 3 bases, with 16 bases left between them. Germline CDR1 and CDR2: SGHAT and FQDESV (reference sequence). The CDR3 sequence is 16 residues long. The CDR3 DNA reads TGTGCCAGCAGCGGTCTAAGGGGCGCGGACACCGGGGAGCTGTTTTTT. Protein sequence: CASSGLRGADTGELFF.

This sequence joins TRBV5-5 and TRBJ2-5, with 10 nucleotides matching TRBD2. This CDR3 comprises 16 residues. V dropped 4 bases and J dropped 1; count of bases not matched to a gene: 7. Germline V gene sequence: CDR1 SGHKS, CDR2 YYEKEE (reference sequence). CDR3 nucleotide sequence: TGTGCCAGCAGCCCTCTAGCGGGGGCCATCCAAGAGACCCAGTACTTC. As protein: CASSPLAGAIQETQYF. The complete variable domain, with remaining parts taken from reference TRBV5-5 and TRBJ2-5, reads DAGVTQSPTHLIKTRGQQVTLRCSPISGHKSVSWYQQVLGQGPQFIFQYYEKEERGRGNFPDRFSARQFPNYSSELNVNALLLGDSALYLCASSPLAGAIQETQYFGPGTRLLVL.

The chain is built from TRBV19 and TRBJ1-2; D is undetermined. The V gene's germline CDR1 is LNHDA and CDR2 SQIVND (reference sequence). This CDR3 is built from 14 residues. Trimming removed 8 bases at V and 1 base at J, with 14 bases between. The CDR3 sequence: CASCPDGLNYGYTF. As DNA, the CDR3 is TGTGCCAGTTGTCCGGACGGACTTAACTATGGCTACACCTTC.

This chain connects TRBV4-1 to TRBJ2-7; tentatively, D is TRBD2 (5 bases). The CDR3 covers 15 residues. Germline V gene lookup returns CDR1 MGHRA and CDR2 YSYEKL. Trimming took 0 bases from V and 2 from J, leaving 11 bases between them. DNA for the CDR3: TGCGCCAGCAGCCAAGAGTTTCCGGGGACCTACGAGCAGTACTTC. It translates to CASSQEFPGTYEQYF.

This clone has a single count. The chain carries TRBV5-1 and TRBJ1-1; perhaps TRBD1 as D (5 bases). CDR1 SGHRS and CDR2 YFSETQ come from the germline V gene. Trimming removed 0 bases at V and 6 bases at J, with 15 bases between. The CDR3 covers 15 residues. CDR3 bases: TGCGCCAGCAGCTTGGGGCAGGGAGGTAGGTCTGAAGCTTTCTTT. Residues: CASSLGQGGRSEAFF.

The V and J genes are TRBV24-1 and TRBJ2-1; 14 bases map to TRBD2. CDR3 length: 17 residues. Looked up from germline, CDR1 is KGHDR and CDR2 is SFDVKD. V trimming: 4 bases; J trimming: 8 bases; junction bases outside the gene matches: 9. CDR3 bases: TGTGCCACCAGTGAAGGGACTAGCGGGGGCCCCCTCGATGAGCAGTTCTTC. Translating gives CATSEGTSGGPLDEQFF.

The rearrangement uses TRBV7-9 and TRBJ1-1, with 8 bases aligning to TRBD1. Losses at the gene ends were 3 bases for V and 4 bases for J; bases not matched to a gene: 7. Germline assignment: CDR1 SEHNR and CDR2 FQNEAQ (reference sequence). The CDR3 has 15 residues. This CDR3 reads CASSLDRARTTEAFF. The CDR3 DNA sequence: TGTGCCAGCAGCTTGGACAGGGCGAGGACCACTGAAGCTTTCTTT.

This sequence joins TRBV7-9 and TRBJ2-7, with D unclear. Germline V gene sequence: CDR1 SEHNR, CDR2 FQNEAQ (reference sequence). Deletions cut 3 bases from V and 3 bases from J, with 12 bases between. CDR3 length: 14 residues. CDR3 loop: CASSFGQIGYEQYF. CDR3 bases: TGTGCCAGCAGCTTTGGGCAGATCGGCTACGAGCAGTACTTC.

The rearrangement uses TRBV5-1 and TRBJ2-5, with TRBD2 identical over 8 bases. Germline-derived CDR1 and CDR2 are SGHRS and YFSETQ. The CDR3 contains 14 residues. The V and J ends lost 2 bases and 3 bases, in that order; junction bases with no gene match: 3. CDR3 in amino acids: CASSFSRGEETQYF. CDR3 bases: TGCGCCAGCAGCTTTTCGCGGGGGGAAGAGACCCAGTACTTC.

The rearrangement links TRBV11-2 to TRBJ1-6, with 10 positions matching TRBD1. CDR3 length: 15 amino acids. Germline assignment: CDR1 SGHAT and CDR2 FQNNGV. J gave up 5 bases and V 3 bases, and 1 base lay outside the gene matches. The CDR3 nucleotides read TGTGCCAGCAGCTTCGGGACAGGGGATAATTCACCCCTCCACTTT. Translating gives CASSFGTGDNSPLHF.

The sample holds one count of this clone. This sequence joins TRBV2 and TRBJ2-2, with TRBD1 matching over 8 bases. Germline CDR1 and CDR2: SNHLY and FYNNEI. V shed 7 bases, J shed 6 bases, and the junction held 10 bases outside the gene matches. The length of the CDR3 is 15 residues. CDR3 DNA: TGTGCCAGCATTCCTGAGACAGGGGTGGCCGGGGAGCTGTTTTTT. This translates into CASIPETGVAGELFF. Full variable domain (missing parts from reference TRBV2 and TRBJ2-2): EPEVTQTPSHQVTQMGQEVILRCVPISNHLYFYWYRQILGQKVEFLVSFYNNEISEKSEIFDDQFSVERPDGSNFTLKIRSTKLEDSAMYFCASIPETGVAGELFFGEGSRLTVL.

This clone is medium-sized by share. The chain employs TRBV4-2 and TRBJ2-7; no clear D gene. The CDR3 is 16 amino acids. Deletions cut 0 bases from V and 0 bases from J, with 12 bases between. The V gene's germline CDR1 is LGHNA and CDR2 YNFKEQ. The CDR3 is CASSQDSSLPSYEQYF. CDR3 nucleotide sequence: TGTGCCAGCAGCCAAGATAGTAGCCTGCCCTCCTACGAGCAGTACTTC.

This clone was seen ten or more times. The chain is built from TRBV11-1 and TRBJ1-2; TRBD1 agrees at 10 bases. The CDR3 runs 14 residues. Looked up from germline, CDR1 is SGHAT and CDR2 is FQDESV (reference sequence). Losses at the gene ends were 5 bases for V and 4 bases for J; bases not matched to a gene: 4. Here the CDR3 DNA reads TGTGCCAGCAGCGACAGGGGGCTGATCTATGGCTACACCTTC. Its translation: CASSDRGLIYGYTF.

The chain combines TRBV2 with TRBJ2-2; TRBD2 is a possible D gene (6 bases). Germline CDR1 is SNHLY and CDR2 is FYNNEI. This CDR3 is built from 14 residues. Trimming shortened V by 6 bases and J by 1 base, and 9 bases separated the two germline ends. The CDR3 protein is CASSRERNTGELFF. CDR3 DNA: TGTGCCAGCAGCCGGGAGAGGAACACCGGGGAGCTGTTTTTT.

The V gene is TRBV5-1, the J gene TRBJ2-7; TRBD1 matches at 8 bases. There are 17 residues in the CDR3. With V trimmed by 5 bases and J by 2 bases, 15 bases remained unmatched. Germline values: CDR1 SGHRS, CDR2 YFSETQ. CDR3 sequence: CASSSHPRGQGPYEQYF. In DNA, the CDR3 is TGCGCCAGCAGTTCTCACCCCCGTGGACAGGGCCCCTACGAGCAGTACTTC.

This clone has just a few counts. The CDR3 nucleotides read TGCGCCAGCAGCCCAGAACAGTATCAGCCCCAGCATTTT. Its protein is CASSPEQYQPQHF. The chain has TRBV4-1 and TRBJ1-5, with D hard to call. There are 13 residues in the CDR3. Germline V gene data show CDR1 as MGHRA and CDR2 as YSYEKL. With 4 bases removed from V and 5 bases from J, the gap between germline ends came to 9 bases.

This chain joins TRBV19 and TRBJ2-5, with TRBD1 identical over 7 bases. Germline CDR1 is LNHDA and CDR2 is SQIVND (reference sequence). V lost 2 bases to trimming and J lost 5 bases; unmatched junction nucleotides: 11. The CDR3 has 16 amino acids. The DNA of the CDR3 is TGTGCCAGTAGTATAAATCGACAGGGTCGACGGGAGACCCAGTACTTC. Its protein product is CASSINRQGRRETQYF.

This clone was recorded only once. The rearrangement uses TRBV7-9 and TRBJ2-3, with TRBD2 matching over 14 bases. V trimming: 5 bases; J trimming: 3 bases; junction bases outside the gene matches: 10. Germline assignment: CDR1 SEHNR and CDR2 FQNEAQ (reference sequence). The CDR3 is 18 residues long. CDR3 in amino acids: CASSPTSGGVHGTDTQYF. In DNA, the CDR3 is TGTGCCAGCAGCCCGACTAGCGGGGGGGTGCATGGTACAGATACGCAGTATTTT.

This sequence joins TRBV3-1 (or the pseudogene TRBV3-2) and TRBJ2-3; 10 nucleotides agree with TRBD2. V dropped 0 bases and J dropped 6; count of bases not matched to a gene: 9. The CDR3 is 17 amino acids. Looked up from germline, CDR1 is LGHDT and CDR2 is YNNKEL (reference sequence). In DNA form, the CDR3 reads TGTGCCAGCAGCCAAGACTCCCCCCAGCGGGGGGGGGATACGCAGTATTTT. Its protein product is CASSQDSPQRGGDTQYF.

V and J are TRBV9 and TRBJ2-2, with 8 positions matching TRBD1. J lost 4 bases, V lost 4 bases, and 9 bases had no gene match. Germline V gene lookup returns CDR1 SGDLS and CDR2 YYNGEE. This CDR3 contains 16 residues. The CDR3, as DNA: TGTGCCAGCAGCTCCAGGACAGGGCAGGGCACCGGGGAGCTGTTTTTT. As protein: CASSSRTGQGTGELFF.

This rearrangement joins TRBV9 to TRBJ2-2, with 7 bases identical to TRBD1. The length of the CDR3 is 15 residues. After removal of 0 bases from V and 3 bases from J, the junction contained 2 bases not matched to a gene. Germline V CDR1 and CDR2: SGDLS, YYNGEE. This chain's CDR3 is CASSVEGADTGELFF. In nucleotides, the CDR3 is TGTGCCAGCAGCGTAGAGGGGGCCGACACCGGGGAGCTGTTTTTT.

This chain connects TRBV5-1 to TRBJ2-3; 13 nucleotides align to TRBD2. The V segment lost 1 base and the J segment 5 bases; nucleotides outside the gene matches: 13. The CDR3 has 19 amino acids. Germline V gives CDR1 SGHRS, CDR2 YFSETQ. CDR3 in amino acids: CASSLRLAGGHLSGDTQYF. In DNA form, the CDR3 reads TGCGCCAGCAGCTTGCGACTAGCGGGGGGACACCTCTCGGGAGATACGCAGTATTTT.

CDR3 nucleotide sequence: TGTGCCAGCAGTCCCCGGGGGGGGAGCGGGACCGGGGAGCTGTTTTTT. It specifies CASSPRGGSGTGELFF. This chain connects TRBV27 to TRBJ2-2; 8 nucleotides match TRBD2. Germline V gene data show CDR1 as MNHEY and CDR2 as SMNVEV (reference sequence). Germline trimming cut 5 bases from V and 5 bases from J; bases unmatched to any gene: 10. CDR3 length equals 16 residues.